Presented here are 28 T cell receptor beta chains from one specimen sequenced in a study of control samples from healthy donors and cancer patients. TCRdb's table, derived via immunoSEQ multiplex PCR, lists solely in-frame clones and lacks some. The sample comprises 90,000 to 150,000 clones, 70% to 90% of which are singletons, and around 3.3% rests with the top ten. The sequencing sample was made of blood. The origin of the receptors is a man between 40 and 49 years old in good health.

V gene TRBV28 combines with J gene TRBJ2-7; D possibly corresponds to TRBD1 (5 bases). The length of the CDR3 is 12 residues. Germline-derived CDR1 and CDR2 are MDHEN and SYDVKM. V was trimmed by 6 bases and J by 3 bases, leaving 9 bases between them. The CDR3 bases are TGTGCCAGCAGGAACAGGATCTACGAGCAGTACTTC. This translates into CASRNRIYEQYF.

The rearrangement joins TRBV7-2 to TRBJ2-2; D may be TRBD1 (6 bases). The germline V and J ends were trimmed by 3 bases and 5 bases, with 10 bases remaining between them. CDR3 length equals 14 residues. CDR1 and CDR2 from the germline V gene are SGHTA and FQGNSA. The CDR3 loop is CASSLQGLTGELFF. The CDR3 DNA is TGTGCCAGCAGCTTGCAGGGGTTGACCGGGGAGCTGTTTTTT.

This clone appeared a single time. This chain uses TRBV11-2 with TRBJ2-7; D unclear. Germline-derived CDR1 and CDR2 are SGHAT and FQNNGV. CDR3 length: 15 residues. The V end lost 2 bases, the J end lost 3 bases, and 14 bases lay between the germline ends. DNA for the CDR3: TGTGCCAGCAGCTTAACCTCGGGCGGATACTACGAGCAGTACTTC. It is translated as CASSLTSGGYYEQYF.

CDR3 DNA: TGTGCCAGCAGCTTGGGGGTGCCGGGGCCTGAAGCTTTCTTT. This sequence encodes CASSLGVPGPEAFF. The gene calls are TRBV5-6 and TRBJ1-1; TRBD1 is a possible D gene (5 bases). Trimming removed 0 bases from V and 6 bases from J, with 12 bases in between. This CDR3 has 14 residues. Germline CDR1 SGHDT, CDR2 YYEEEE.

The chain has TRBV5-8 and TRBJ2-3, with D perhaps TRBD1 (6 bases). The CDR3 is 14 residues long. Germline V gene sequence: CDR1 SGHTS, CDR2 YDEGEE. V was cut by 5 bases and J by 6 bases, with 16 bases left in between. This CDR3 reads CASRSIGGSDTQYF. The CDR3, as DNA: TGTGCCAGCAGATCGATAGGGGGATCCGATACGCAGTATTTT.

This chain uses TRBV6-5 with TRBJ2-1, with 14 bases that match TRBD2. CDR1 and CDR2 (germline): MNHEY, SVGAGI. V lost 7 bases to trimming and J lost 9 bases; unmatched junction nucleotides: 8. The CDR3 contains 15 residues. CDR3 sequence reads: CASTLTSGGASEQFF. CDR3 in DNA: TGTGCCAGCACCCTGACTAGCGGGGGGGCTAGTGAGCAGTTCTTC.

The DNA for the CDR3 is TGTGCCAGCAGTGCCCCTGGGCAGATCTACGAGCAGTACTTC. This translates into CASSAPGQIYEQYF. The V gene is TRBV27, the J gene TRBJ2-7; D is uncertain. There are 14 residues in the CDR3. Germline CDR1 and CDR2: MNHEY and SMNVEV (reference sequence). Trimming removed 5 bases from V and 3 bases from J, with 14 bases in between.

The J gene is TRBJ2-7, the V gene TRBV7-9, with D possibly TRBD2 on 7 matching bases. From germline, CDR1 is SEHNR and CDR2 FQNEAQ (reference sequence). CDR3 length equals 13 residues. V was cut by 5 bases and J by 5 bases, with 13 bases left in between. CDR3 coding DNA: TGTGCCAGCAGCCGGGGGAGGGGGGACGAGCAGTACTTC. This gives the protein CASSRGRGDEQYF.

This clone was recorded a few times. The chain recombines TRBV5-8 with TRBJ2-7; D possibly corresponds to TRBD2 (6 bases). The length of the CDR3 is 15 residues. Germline CDR1 SGHTS, CDR2 YDEGEE. The V end was cut by 4 bases, the J end by 1 base, with 15 bases between. Here the CDR3 reads CASSPWGLSSYEQYF. As DNA, the CDR3 is TGTGCCAGCAGCCCATGGGGACTTTCTTCCTACGAGCAGTACTTC.

DNA of the CDR3: TGTGCCAGCACTTCCGGGAATCAGCCCCAGCATTTT. This sequence encodes CASTSGNQPQHF. This chain connects TRBV2 to TRBJ1-5; D is uncertain. CDR1 and CDR2 from the germline V gene are SNHLY and FYNNEI. The V gene lost 7 bases and the J gene lost 4 bases, with 8 bases spanning the gap. The CDR3 has 12 residues. Variable domain in full (rest from reference TRBV2 and TRBJ1-5): EPEVTQTPSHQVTQMGQEVILRCVPISNHLYFYWYRQILGQKVEFLVSFYNNEISEKSEIFDDQFSVERPDGSNFTLKIRSTKLEDSAMYFCASTSGNQPQHFGDGTRLSIL.

The chain carries TRBV5-6 and TRBJ2-7, with TRBD1 matching over 7 bases. CDR3 length: 13 residues. Germline CDR1 is SGHDT and CDR2 is YYEEEE. V shed 0 bases, J shed 5 bases, and the junction held 2 bases outside the gene matches. The CDR3 spells CASSLDRGDEQYF. The CDR3 region has the DNA TGTGCCAGCAGCTTGGACAGGGGAGACGAGCAGTACTTC.

The rearrangement links TRBV5-6 to TRBJ1-6; D ambiguous. Germline CDR1 reads SGHDT; CDR2 reads YYEEEE. Deletions cut 1 base from V and 4 bases from J, with 6 bases between. The CDR3 covers 14 residues. CDR3: CASSLIRYNSPLHF. CDR3 sequence (DNA): TGTGCCAGCAGCTTGATACGGTATAATTCACCCCTCCACTTT.

The chain recombines TRBV19 with TRBJ1-3; a possible D gene is TRBD1 (5 bases). Per germline, CDR1 LNHDA and CDR2 SQIVND (reference sequence). The CDR3 is made up of 14 amino acids. The V gene lost 3 bases and the J gene lost 2 bases, with 8 bases spanning the gap. In DNA, the CDR3 is TGTGCCAGTAGTATCCAGGGAGCTGGAAACACCATATATTTT. Encoded protein: CASSIQGAGNTIYF.

This chain uses TRBV9 with TRBJ1-2; D call uncertain. Trimming removed 0 bases from V and 2 bases from J, with 11 bases in between. The CDR3 has 15 residues. In germline, CDR1 is SGDLS, CDR2 YYNGEE. CDR3 sequence reads: CASSVGRQPNYGYTF. The CDR3 DNA is TGTGCCAGCAGCGTAGGGAGGCAGCCAAACTATGGCTACACCTTC.

The chain has TRBV9 and TRBJ2-1; D might be TRBD2 (7 bases). Germline V lookup: CDR1 SGDLS, CDR2 YYNGEE. The CDR3 extends over 14 amino acids. V was shortened by 0 bases and J by 9 bases, with 13 bases between the two germline ends. The DNA of the CDR3 is TGTGCCAGCAGCGTAGAGCGGGACAACAGTGAGCAGTTCTTC. It yields the protein CASSVERDNSEQFF.

The rearrangement links TRBV20-1 to TRBJ1-4; the match to TRBD1 covers 7 bases. The germline V gene encodes CDR1 DFQATT and CDR2 SNEGSKA (reference sequence). Germline trimming cut 6 bases from V and 8 bases from J; bases unmatched to any gene: 3. The CDR3 is made up of 11 amino acids. The CDR3 sequence: CSASGQEKLFF. DNA for the CDR3: TGCAGTGCCTCGGGACAGGAAAAACTGTTTTTT.

The chain couples TRBV4-3 to TRBJ2-5, with D uncertain. Looked up from germline, CDR1 is LGHNA and CDR2 is YSLEER. The CDR3 consists of 14 residues. Trimming took off 0 bases at V and 9 bases at J, with 14 bases between the two ends. The CDR3 here is CASSQDRPYGAQYF. CDR3 nucleotide sequence: TGCGCCAGCAGCCAAGATCGGCCATATGGGGCCCAGTACTTC.

The rearrangement joins TRBV19 to TRBJ2-2; D not resolved. Germline V gives CDR1 LNHDA, CDR2 SQIVND (reference sequence). V lost 3 bases and J 14 bases, leaving 10 bases between the germline ends. CDR3 size: 11 residues. CDR3 sequence (DNA): TGTGCCAGTAGTATTTTTGGAATTCTGTTTTTT. Its protein is CASSIFGILFF.

The chain carries TRBV21-1 and TRBJ2-7; the table's D gene call, TRBD1, was not cross checked with the DNA. TRBV21-1 is noted as a pseudogene. The CDR3 consists of 14 residues. CDR3 nucleotides: TGTGCCATCCACCAAGGGACAGATGGAGACGAGCAGTACTTC. It yields the protein CAIHQGTDGDEQYF.

The chain joins TRBV7-3 to TRBJ1-1, with a possible D match to TRBD1 (5 bases). This CDR3 contains 14 residues. The germline V gene encodes CDR1 SGHTA and CDR2 FQGTGA. The V end was cut by 3 bases, the J end by 2 bases, with 10 bases between. This CDR3 is CASSLNQGNTEAFF. As DNA, the CDR3 is TGTGCCAGCAGCTTGAATCAGGGTAACACTGAAGCTTTCTTT.

The chain joins TRBV2 to TRBJ2-2, with unresolved D. The germline CDR1 and CDR2 sequences are SNHLY and FYNNEI. This CDR3 spans 15 amino acids. Trimming removed 5 bases at V and 1 base at J, with 11 bases between. CDR3: CASSKGTLNTGELFF. CDR3 nucleotide sequence: TGTGCCAGCAGTAAGGGAACTTTGAACACCGGGGAGCTGTTTTTT.

The chain recombines TRBV6-5 with TRBJ1-2; unclear D gene. The CDR3 is 14 residues long. Germline lookup yields CDR1 MNHEY and CDR2 SVGAGI. V lost 2 bases and J lost 2, with 9 bases in between. The CDR3 coding sequence is TGTGCCAGCAGTTACGCACGGGAAAACTATGGCTACACCTTC. This gives the protein CASSYARENYGYTF.

This clone was found once. This chain uses TRBV30 with TRBJ1-3; no reliable D call. This CDR3 has 15 residues. Trimming pared 3 bases from V and 0 bases from J, leaving 12 bases between. The germline V gene has CDR1 GTSNPN and CDR2 SVGIG (reference sequence). The CDR3 nucleotides are TGTGCCTGGAGCGCGGGCGGCCGCTCTGGAAACACCATATATTTT. As protein: CAWSAGGRSGNTIYF.

This clone was recorded once. The J gene is TRBJ1-2, the V gene TRBV7-9, with D unresolved. The germline CDR1 and CDR2 sequences are SEHNR and FQNEAQ (reference sequence). Trimming cost V 1 base and J 4 bases, with 7 bases left between them. This CDR3 region has 13 residues. The CDR3 is CASSLDGGYGYTF. For the CDR3, the DNA is TGTGCCAGCAGCTTAGACGGTGGCTATGGCTACACCTTC.

The chain employs TRBV30 and TRBJ1-3; D gene unclear. Germline V CDR1 and CDR2: GTSNPN, SVGIG (reference sequence). The CDR3 runs 14 residues. V was trimmed by 2 bases and J by 3 bases, leaving 11 bases between them. This CDR3 reads CAWSRASGGNTIYF. The CDR3 coding sequence is TGTGCCTGGAGTCGGGCCTCCGGTGGAAACACCATATATTTT.

The chain couples TRBV10-1 to TRBJ2-3, with 7 bases aligning to TRBD2. The CDR3 spans 16 residues. Germline V gene data show CDR1 as WNHNN and CDR2 as SYGVQD (reference sequence). The V gene end was trimmed by 0 bases and the J gene end by 3 bases; junction bases not matched to a gene: 6. CDR3 loop: CASSESWSGVTDTQYF. The CDR3 region has the DNA TGCGCCAGCAGTGAGTCGTGGAGCGGGGTAACAGATACGCAGTATTTT.

This chain joins TRBV19 and TRBJ1-1; no reliable D call. V was cut by 3 bases and J by 2 bases, with 7 bases left in between. Germline V gene sequence: CDR1 LNHDA, CDR2 SQIVND (reference sequence). This CDR3 has 13 amino acids. Written as DNA, the CDR3 is TGTGCCAGTAGTATGCAGGAAAACACTGAAGCTTTCTTT. This translates into CASSMQENTEAFF.

The gene calls are TRBV5-6 and TRBJ2-5; 7 bases line up with TRBD2. CDR1 is SGHDT, CDR2 YYEEEE, per germline. This CDR3 has 15 residues. V trimming: 2 bases; J trimming: 2 bases; junction bases outside the gene matches: 6. The CDR3 nucleotides are TGTGCCAGCAGCTTCTCGGGGGGAGGACAAGAGACCCAGTACTTC. Translated: CASSFSGGGQETQYF.